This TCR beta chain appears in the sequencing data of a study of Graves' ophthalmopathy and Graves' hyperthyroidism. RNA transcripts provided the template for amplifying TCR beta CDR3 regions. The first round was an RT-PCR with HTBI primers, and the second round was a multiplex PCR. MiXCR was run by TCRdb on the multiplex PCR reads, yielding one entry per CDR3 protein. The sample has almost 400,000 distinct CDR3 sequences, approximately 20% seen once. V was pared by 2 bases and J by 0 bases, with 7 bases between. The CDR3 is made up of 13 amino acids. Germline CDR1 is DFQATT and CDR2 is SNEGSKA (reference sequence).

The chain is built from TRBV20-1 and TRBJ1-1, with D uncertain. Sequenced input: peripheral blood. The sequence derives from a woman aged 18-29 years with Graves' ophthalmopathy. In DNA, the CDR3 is TGCAGTGCTAGACTTAATATGAACACTGAAGCTTTCTTT. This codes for CSARLNMNTEAFF.